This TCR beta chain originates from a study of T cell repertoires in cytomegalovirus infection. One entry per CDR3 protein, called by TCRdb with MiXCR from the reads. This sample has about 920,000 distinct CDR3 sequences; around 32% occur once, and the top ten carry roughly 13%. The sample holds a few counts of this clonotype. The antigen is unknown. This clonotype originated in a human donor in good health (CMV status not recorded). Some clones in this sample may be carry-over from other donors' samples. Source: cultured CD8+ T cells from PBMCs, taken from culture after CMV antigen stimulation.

CDR3 bases: TGTGCCAGCAGTGGGACAGGGTTGGCCTATGGCTACACCTTC. Amino acids: CASSGTGLAYGYTF. The chain is built from TRBV6-1 and TRBJ1-2; 8 bases agree with TRBD1. Germline V CDR1 and CDR2: MNHNS, SASEGT. The J segment lost 4 bases and the V segment lost 4 bases, leaving 5 bases of the junction unmatched. CDR3 length: 14 amino acids.